Included here is one T cell receptor beta chain sequence, with context. Its target is unknown. J gave up 2 bases and V 5 bases, and 8 bases lay outside the gene matches. Looked up from germline, CDR1 is LNHNV and CDR2 is YYDKDF (reference sequence). CDR3 length: 16 amino acids. This record belongs to a study of T-cell reconstitution after alpha-beta-depleted transplantation in children. Molecular barcoding with unique molecular identifiers was used for the TCRbeta library. TCRdb re-called the PCR reads with MiXCR, one entry per CDR3 protein. The repertoire consists of about 400,000 distinct CDR3 sequences, with 16% occurring once and the leading ten covering about 32%. The study's findings and limits: Where alpha-beta T cells came from about two months after transplant was reportedly several hundred expanded graft clones. Newly produced T cells mostly accounted for T-cell counts and diversity one year post-transplant.

Sequenced material: PBMCs, mostly from graft donor cells, taken 360 days after TCRalphabeta/CD19-depleted stem cell transplant. This receptor was obtained from a boy in the first two years of life who had a stem cell transplant for Wiskott-Aldrich syndrome, so the T cells may come from the graft donor. This chain connects TRBV15 to TRBJ2-3; TRBD1 aligns across 9 bases. CDR3 nucleotides: TGTGCCACCAGCGTCGGGGACAGGGTGATCACAGATACGCAGTATTTT. Translating it yields CATSVGDRVITDTQYF.